A selection of T cell receptor beta chains follows, all from one sample in a study of blood T cell repertoires in COVID-19. TCRdb's copy holds only in-frame clones and misses some; the assay was immunoSEQ multiplex PCR. The sample holds 130,000 to 150,000 clones, 84% seen once. Sequenced sample: PBMCs or T cells enriched from blood (not recorded which). These receptors were obtained from a woman aged 50 to 60 who had been exposed to COVID-19. CDR3s leave out the opening cysteine and the closing phenylalanine or tryptophan. The order of the fields is J gene, V gene, CDR3 protein.

TRBJ2-1 | TRBV7-2 | ASGNRDFPANEQF
TRBJ2-5 | TRBV6-2/TRBV6-3 | ASSQTSGGAETQY
TRBJ1-3 | TRBV9 | ASSVDPSVRNTIY
TRBJ2-7 | TRBV28 | ASSLATSIPYEQY
TRBJ2-7 | TRBV6-5 | ASTAGDSYEQY
TRBJ1-1 | TRBV6-5 | ASSYAGTGNTEAF
TRBJ2-1 | TRBV18 | ASSAYGTSGHNEQF
TRBJ1-1 | TRBV4-3 | ASSLGQGASEAF
TRBJ2-2 | TRBV9 | ASSGGQLTGELF
TRBJ2-1 | TRBV29-1 | SALFALAGRRGNEQF
TRBJ1-4 | TRBV27 | ASSSRTGGKEKLF
TRBJ2-6 | TRBV19 | ASSRQPSGANVLT
TRBJ2-2 | TRBV7-2 | ASSLVGQGRAGELF
TRBJ2-3 | TRBV10-3 | AISESGLAGGPPDTQY
TRBJ2-7 | TRBV19 | ASSTGTVDEQY
TRBJ1-2 | TRBV10-1 | ASPKTLQYYGYT
TRBJ1-1 | TRBV14 | ASSRQGGIGNTEAF
TRBJ2-7 | TRBV7-7 | ASSLGEGQGYEQY
TRBJ2-1 | TRBV5-1 | ASSLAGEQF
TRBJ2-5 | TRBV4-3 | ASSRSGQETQY
TRBJ1-1 | TRBV6-6 | ASSLGASEAF
TRBJ2-7 | TRBV21-1 | ASSNPRGKLSYEQY
TRBJ2-1 | TRBV3-1/TRBV3-2 | ATGGQGAYNEQF
TRBJ2-3 | TRBV5-8 | ASSRGQGRADTQY
TRBJ2-7 | TRBV10-2 | ASSERGPGLAGATYEQY
TRBJ1-4 | TRBV12-5 | ASGLGDIRTNEKLF
TRBJ2-1 | TRBV28 | ASSSRLRGSYNEQF
TRBJ2-3 | TRBV5-4 | ASSLGRYSTDTQY
TRBJ2-4 | TRBV28 | ASSLLSGQGGNIQY
TRBJ2-3 | TRBV7-2 | ASSPQPAPDTQY
TRBJ2-5 | TRBV7-9 | ASSFMLTTQETQY
TRBJ1-5 | TRBV19 | ASRQGWTGRSPPQH
TRBJ2-1 | TRBV18 | ASSPDGGLYEQF
TRBJ1-3 | TRBV7-2 | ASTLGQGGSGNTIY
TRBJ1-6 | TRBV18 | ASSPASGLH
TRBJ2-7 | TRBV5-6 | ASSPLVSYEQY
TRBJ2-3 | TRBV5-1 | ASSSLSTDTQY